The 18 T cell receptor beta chains listed next were all sequenced from one sample in a study of shared clonotypes between healthy human individuals. Libraries were prepared by immunoSEQ multiplex PCR; TCRdb keeps only in-frame clonotypes and omits some of them. The sample yields approximately 440,000 clones, 77% seen once. Material: PBMCs. These receptors were collected from a woman in her 40s in good health. Some clones in this sample may be carry-over from other donors' samples.

The chain links TRBV5-1 to TRBJ1-2; 7 bases match TRBD1. The CDR3 is 14 amino acids. The V gene's germline CDR1 is SGHRS and CDR2 YFSETQ. Trimming removed 3 bases from V and 7 bases from J; junction bases left unmatched: 9. CDR3 bases: TGCGCCAGCAGCTCTCAGGGGGACGGAGGTGGCTACACCTTC. Translation gives CASSSQGDGGGYTF.

The rearrangement uses TRBV19 and TRBJ2-7, with 12 bases identical to TRBD1. J was trimmed by 2 bases and V by 5 bases; bases with no gene match: 7. The CDR3 consists of 16 residues. Per germline, CDR1 LNHDA and CDR2 SQIVND (reference sequence). In DNA, the CDR3 is TGTGCCAGTAGTCGGGACAGGGGGCGAGGAGCCTACGAGCAGTACTTC. As protein: CASSRDRGRGAYEQYF.

The gene calls are TRBV30 and TRBJ1-2; D call uncertain. The CDR3 contains 13 residues. The germline CDR1 and CDR2 sequences are GTSNPN and SVGIG (reference sequence). Trimming pared 0 bases from V and 7 bases from J, leaving 12 bases between. CDR3: CAWSVSGQIGYTF. CDR3 DNA sequence: TGTGCCTGGAGTGTAAGTGGGCAGATTGGCTACACCTTC.

Only a few counts were recorded for this clone. The chain has TRBV2 and TRBJ2-5; D is possibly TRBD1 or TRBD2 (5 bases each). The CDR3 runs 13 residues. Trimming took 6 bases from V and 2 from J, leaving 10 bases between them. Germline CDR1 SNHLY, CDR2 FYNNEI. DNA for the CDR3: TGTGCCAGCAGCCGGGACGGACAAGAGACCCAGTACTTC. Its translation is CASSRDGQETQYF.

CDR3 DNA sequence: TGTGCCAGCAGCACCCCATCCGGGACAGTGAGTAACACTGAAGCTTTCTTT. Protein sequence: CASSTPSGTVSNTEAFF. V gene TRBV7-9 combines with J gene TRBJ1-1; 7 bases line up with TRBD1. The CDR3 contains 17 residues. Germline assignment: CDR1 SEHNR and CDR2 FQNEAQ (reference sequence). The V segment lost 5 bases and the J segment 2 bases; nucleotides outside the gene matches: 14.

Points on this clone: Just one base apart from a much larger clone, this may be a read error. Other DNA sequences of this sample code for an identical CDR3. The V gene is TRBV6-4, the J gene TRBJ1-5; 8 bases agree with TRBD1. CDR3 length equals 16 residues. Germline assignment: CDR1 MRHNA and CDR2 SNTAGT. The trim removed 1 base at V and 7 bases at J, leaving 9 bases unmatched. The CDR3 is CASSDLGQGEDQPQHF. The CDR3 DNA follows: TGTGCCAGCAGTGACTTAGGACAGGGTGAGGACCAGCCCCAGCATTTT.

The sample holds many counts of this clone. Other DNA sequences in this sample translate to the same CDR3. This chain connects TRBV18 to TRBJ1-2, with D maybe TRBD1 (5 bases). CDR3 length equals 13 residues. Germline assignment: CDR1 KGHSH and CDR2 LQKENI. V was shortened by 5 bases and J by 3 bases, with 10 bases between the two germline ends. The CDR3 spells CASSTGTDYGYTF. The DNA of the CDR3 is TGTGCCAGCTCAACTGGGACCGACTATGGCTACACCTTC.

The chain uses TRBV29-1 and TRBJ1-2; tentative D call: TRBD1 (6 bases). The germline gives CDR1 SQVTM, CDR2 ANQGSEA. There are 15 residues in the CDR3. Trimming stripped 0 bases from V and 5 bases from J, with 16 bases between. CDR3 protein: CSVEDQRTAFYGYTF. DNA for the CDR3: TGCAGCGTTGAAGATCAGCGGACAGCCTTTTATGGCTACACCTTC.

In its sample, this clone ranks as medium-sized. The sample carries other DNA sequences with the same CDR3. The chain couples TRBV30 to TRBJ1-3; D unclear. V was shortened by 6 bases and J by 1 base, with 10 bases between the two germline ends. Germline V gene lookup returns CDR1 GTSNPN and CDR2 SVGIG (reference sequence). The CDR3 runs 13 residues. The CDR3 nucleotides are TGTGCCTGCCACCGCGGTTCTGGAAACACCATATATTTT. Its translation: CACHRGSGNTIYF.

The chain joins TRBV4-2 to TRBJ2-7; D is possibly TRBD1 (5 bases). The V gene lost 0 bases and the J gene lost 6 bases, with 15 bases spanning the gap. The CDR3 covers 15 residues. Germline CDR1 and CDR2: LGHNA and YNFKEQ. This chain's CDR3 is CASSQDLRVSVEQYF. CDR3 sequence (DNA): TGTGCCAGCAGCCAAGATCTCAGGGTGTCTGTCGAGCAGTACTTC.

CDR3 sequence reads: CASSPQTGTGTEAFF. DNA for the CDR3: TGTGCCAGCAGCCCGCAGACAGGGACTGGCACTGAAGCTTTCTTT. The chain links TRBV7-2 to TRBJ1-1, with 7 bases identical to TRBD1. The CDR3 is made up of 15 amino acids. With V trimmed by 5 bases and J by 4 bases, 10 bases remained unmatched. Per the germline V gene, CDR1 is SGHTA and CDR2 is FQGNSA.

There are many counts of this clone. The identical CDR3 is also encoded by other nucleotide sequences in the sample. The chain joins TRBV4-2 to TRBJ1-2, with D perhaps TRBD1 (6 bases). Trimming pared 0 bases from V and 2 bases from J, leaving 16 bases between. Germline values: CDR1 LGHNA, CDR2 YNFKEQ. This CDR3 region has 17 residues. Written as DNA, the CDR3 is TGTGCCAGCAGCCAAGAAACTGGGGGCGCGGGGAACTATGGCTACACCTTC. This gives the protein CASSQETGGAGNYGYTF.

The J gene is TRBJ1-1, the V gene TRBV30; TRBD1 is a possible D gene (6 bases). This CDR3 region has 13 residues. V lost 4 bases and J 4 bases, leaving 13 bases between the germline ends. CDR1 GTSNPN and CDR2 SVGIG come from the germline V gene (reference sequence). CDR3 region: CAWTRGLGTEAFF. Written as DNA, the CDR3 is TGTGCCTGGACGCGGGGGCTTGGCACTGAAGCTTTCTTT.

The chain has TRBV19 and TRBJ1-5; D not certain. This CDR3 region has 13 residues. CDR1 and CDR2 (germline): LNHDA, SQIVND (reference sequence). The V end was cut by 7 bases, the J end by 9 bases, with 16 bases between. The DNA for the CDR3 is TGTGCCAGTACTTCGATAAACTCGGGGCCCCAGCATTTT. It translates to CASTSINSGPQHF.

V usage is TRBV9 and J usage is TRBJ2-1; 10 bases map to TRBD2. V trimming: 0 bases; J trimming: 1 base; junction bases outside the gene matches: 7. This CDR3 contains 18 residues. Germline V gene data show CDR1 as SGDLS and CDR2 as YYNGEE. CDR3 sequence reads: CASSVEPGAGGSYNEQFF. CDR3 sequence (DNA): TGTGCCAGCAGCGTAGAGCCAGGAGCGGGAGGGTCCTACAATGAGCAGTTCTTC.

V gene TRBV9 combines with J gene TRBJ2-1, with D possibly being TRBD1 (6 bases). Germline V gene data show CDR1 as SGDLS and CDR2 as YYNGEE. The CDR3 sequence is 13 residues long. The V end was cut by 1 base, the J end by 7 bases, with 9 bases between. In nucleotides, the CDR3 is TGTGCCAGCAGCGTAACAGGGTTAAATGAGCAGTTCTTC. Residues: CASSVTGLNEQFF.

This clone was seen repeatedly, ten times or more. Distinct nucleotide sequences in the sample also encode this CDR3. J is TRBJ2-7 and V is TRBV11-2, with 9 positions matching TRBD2. The CDR3 spans 16 residues. Germline CDR1 SGHAT, CDR2 FQNNGV. The junction had 16 bases not matched to a gene; V was cut back by 4 bases and J by 9 bases. The CDR3 nucleotides read TGTGCCAGCAGCTCCAGTTTGCGGGAGGGCCCTAGTGGGCAGTACTTC. Translation: CASSSSLREGPSGQYF.

The genes are TRBV7-3 and TRBJ1-2; TRBD1 might be the D (5 bases). V lost 5 bases to trimming and J lost 5 bases, with 18 bases between them. The germline V gene encodes CDR1 SGHTA and CDR2 FQGTGA. This CDR3 is built from 15 residues. The CDR3 is CASSPSGAGGYGYTF. In nucleotides, the CDR3 is TGTGCCAGCAGCCCGAGTGGGGCCGGGGGGTATGGCTACACCTTC. Based on the CDR3 plus reference TRBV7-3 and TRBJ1-2, the full variable domain is GAGVSQTPSNKVTEKGKYVELRCDPISGHTALYWYRQSLGQGPEFLIYFQGTGAADDSGLPNDRFFAVRPEGSVSTLKIQRTERGDSAVYLCASSPSGAGGYGYTFGSGTRLTVV.